These T cell receptor beta chains were read from a single sample in a study of T cells after yellow fever vaccination. TCRdb fed the 5' RACE reads into MiXCR, producing one record per CDR3 protein. This sample has 250,000 or so distinct CDR3 sequences; 6.9% occur once, and the top ten carry 0.65% to 0.9%. Sequenced here: CD4+ T cells sorted from PBMCs, sampled 15 days after the yellow fever booster vaccination. The receptors shown here come from a man younger than 45 who received the YFV17D yellow fever vaccine. CDR3s include the opening cysteine and the closing phenylalanine or tryptophan. A D gene is named only where the DNA matches it firmly. Size is stated for part of the rows, as once, few or many counts, or as a class when the clone is expanded.

J: TRBJ2-2
V: TRBV5-1
size: NA
D: TRBD2
DNA: TGCGCCAGCAGCTTGGGCTCCCGGGGGGGGCACACCGGGGAGCTGTTTTTT
CDR3: CASSLGSRGGHTGELFF

J: TRBJ2-1
V: TRBV7-2
size: many
D: TRBD1
DNA: TGTGCCAGCAGCTACGAGACAGGGGTATACAATGAGCAGTTCTTC
CDR3: CASSYETGVYNEQFF

J: TRBJ2-3
V: TRBV11-2
size: few
D: TRBD1
DNA: TGTGCCAGCAGCATCAGGGGGCCAGATACGCAGTATTTT
CDR3: CASSIRGPDTQYF

J: TRBJ2-1
V: TRBV2
size: few
D: NA
DNA: TGTGCCAGCACCCCCCTTAATGAGCAGTTCTTC
CDR3: CASTPLNEQFF

J: TRBJ2-2
V: TRBV24-1
size: NA
D: NA
DNA: TGTGCCACCAGCGGAGTACCACCCAACACCGGGGAGCTGTTTTTT
CDR3: CATSGVPPNTGELFF

J: TRBJ2-3
V: TRBV7-9
size: few
D: NA
DNA: TGTGCCAGCAGCTCTGGGTTTGGTGTCGAGACAGATACGCAGTATTTT
CDR3: CASSSGFGVETDTQYF

J: TRBJ2-5
V: TRBV5-5
size: many
D: TRBD2
DNA: TGTGCCAGCAGCTTGGGCGGACTAGCGGGAGCAGAGACCCAGTACTTC
CDR3: CASSLGGLAGAETQYF

J: TRBJ2-7
V: TRBV7-8
size: NA
D: NA
DNA: TGTGCCAGCAGCTTAGCAAGTGTGGTTAGCGGAGGCTACGAGCAGTACTTC
CDR3: CASSLASVVSGGYEQYF

J: TRBJ2-1
V: TRBV6-5
size: NA
D: NA
DNA: TGTGCCAGCACTACACTCGAAATCAGCTCCTACAATGAGCAGTTCTTC
CDR3: CASTTLEISSYNEQFF

J: TRBJ2-7
V: TRBV12-3/TRBV12-4
size: many
D: NA
DNA: TGTGCCAGCAGTCCGGTGGTGGGCTCCTACGAGCAGTACTTC
CDR3: CASSPVVGSYEQYF

J: TRBJ1-1
V: TRBV14
size: NA
D: NA
DNA: TGTGCCAGCAGCCAAGAGGTGGGGGGGGACACTGAAGCTTTCTTT
CDR3: CASSQEVGGDTEAFF

J: TRBJ1-2
V: TRBV20-1
size: NA
D: NA
DNA: TGCAGTGCTAGAGATCTCGTCAGTCACACCTTC
CDR3: CSARDLVSHTF

J: TRBJ1-1
V: TRBV7-9
size: many
D: NA
DNA: TGTGCCAGCAGCTCCGGGGGTAACACTGAAGCTTTCTTT
CDR3: CASSSGGNTEAFF

J: TRBJ2-2
V: TRBV7-2
size: few
D: TRBD1
DNA: TGTGCCAGCAGCAGACGACAGGGCGGGGAGCTGTTTTTT
CDR3: CASSRRQGGELFF

J: TRBJ2-7
V: TRBV15
size: few
D: TRBD1
DNA: TGTGCCACCAGCAGAGAGGACAGGGACTACGAGCAGTACTTC
CDR3: CATSREDRDYEQYF